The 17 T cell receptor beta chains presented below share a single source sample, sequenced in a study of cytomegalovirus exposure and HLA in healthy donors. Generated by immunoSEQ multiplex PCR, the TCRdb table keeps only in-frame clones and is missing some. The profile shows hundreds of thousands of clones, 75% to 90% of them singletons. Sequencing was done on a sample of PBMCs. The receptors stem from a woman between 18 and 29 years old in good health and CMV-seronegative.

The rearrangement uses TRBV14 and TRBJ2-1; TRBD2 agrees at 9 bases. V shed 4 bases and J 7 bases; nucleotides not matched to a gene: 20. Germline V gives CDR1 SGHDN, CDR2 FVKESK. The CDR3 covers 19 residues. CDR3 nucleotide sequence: TGTGCCAGCAGCCCGCCCCCCGAGCTAGCGGGAACCCGGGAGAATGAGCAGTTCTTC. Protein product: CASSPPPELAGTRENEQFF.

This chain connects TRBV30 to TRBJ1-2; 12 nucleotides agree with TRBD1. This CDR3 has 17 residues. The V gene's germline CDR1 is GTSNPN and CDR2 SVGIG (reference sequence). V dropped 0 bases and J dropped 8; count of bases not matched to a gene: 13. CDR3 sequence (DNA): TGTGCCTGGAGTGTAAAGGGGACAGGGGGCAGGGGTAAAGGCTACACCTTC. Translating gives CAWSVKGTGGRGKGYTF.

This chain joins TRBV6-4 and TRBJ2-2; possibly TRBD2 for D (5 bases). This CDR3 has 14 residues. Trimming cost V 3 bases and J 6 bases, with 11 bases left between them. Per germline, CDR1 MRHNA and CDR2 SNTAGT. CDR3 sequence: CASSEVLSAGELFF. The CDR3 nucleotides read TGTGCCAGCAGTGAAGTGCTTAGCGCCGGGGAGCTGTTTTTT.

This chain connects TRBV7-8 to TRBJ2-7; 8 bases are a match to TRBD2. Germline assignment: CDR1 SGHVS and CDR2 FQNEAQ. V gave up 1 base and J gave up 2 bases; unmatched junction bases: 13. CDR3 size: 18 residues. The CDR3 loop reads CASSLVSGSGVSTYEQYF. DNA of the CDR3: TGTGCCAGCAGCTTAGTGAGCGGGAGTGGTGTTAGCACCTACGAGCAGTACTTC.

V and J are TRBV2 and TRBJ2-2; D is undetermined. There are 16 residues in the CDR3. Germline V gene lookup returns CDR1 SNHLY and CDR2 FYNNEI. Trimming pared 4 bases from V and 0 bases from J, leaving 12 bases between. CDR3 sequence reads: CASSVGRSANTGELFF. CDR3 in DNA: TGTGCCAGCAGTGTAGGTCGGAGCGCGAACACCGGGGAGCTGTTTTTT. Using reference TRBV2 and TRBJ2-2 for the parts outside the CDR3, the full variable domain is EPEVTQTPSHQVTQMGQEVILRCVPISNHLYFYWYRQILGQKVEFLVSFYNNEISEKSEIFDDQFSVERPDGSNFTLKIRSTKLEDSAMYFCASSVGRSANTGELFFGEGSRLTVL.

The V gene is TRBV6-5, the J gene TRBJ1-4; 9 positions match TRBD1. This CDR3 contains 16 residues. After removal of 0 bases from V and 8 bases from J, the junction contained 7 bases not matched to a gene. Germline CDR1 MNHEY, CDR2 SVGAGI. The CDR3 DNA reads TGTGCCAGCAGTTACTCCCGGGACAGGGCTTGGGAAAAACTGTTTTTT. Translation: CASSYSRDRAWEKLFF.

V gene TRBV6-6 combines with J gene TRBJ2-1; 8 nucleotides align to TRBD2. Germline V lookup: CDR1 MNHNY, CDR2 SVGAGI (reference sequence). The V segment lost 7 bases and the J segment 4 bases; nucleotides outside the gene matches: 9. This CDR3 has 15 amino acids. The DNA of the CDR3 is TGTGCCAGCAACTCGGTACTAGCGGAATACAATGAGCAGTTCTTC. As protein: CASNSVLAEYNEQFF.

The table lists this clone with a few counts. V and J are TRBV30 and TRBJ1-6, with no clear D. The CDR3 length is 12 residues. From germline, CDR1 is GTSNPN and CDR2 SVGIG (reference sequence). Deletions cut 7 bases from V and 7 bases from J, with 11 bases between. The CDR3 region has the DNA TGTGCCTCAACCAGAGGGAATTCACCCCTCCACTTT. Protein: CASTRGNSPLHF.

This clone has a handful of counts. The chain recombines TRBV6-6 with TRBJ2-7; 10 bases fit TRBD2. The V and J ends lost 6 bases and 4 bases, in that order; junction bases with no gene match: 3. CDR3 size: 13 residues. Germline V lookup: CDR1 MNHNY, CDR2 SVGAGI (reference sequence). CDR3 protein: CASSEGLAYEQYF. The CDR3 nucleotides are TGTGCCAGCAGCGAGGGACTAGCGTACGAGCAGTACTTC.

The CDR3 reads CASSGGQGIEGSYEQYF. CDR3 sequence (DNA): TGCGCCAGCAGTGGGGGACAGGGAATCGAGGGCTCCTACGAGCAGTACTTC. The chain employs TRBV10-1 and TRBJ2-7; 9 bases are shared with TRBD1. The germline CDR1 and CDR2 sequences are WNHNN and SYGVQD (reference sequence). Trimming cost V 4 bases and J 0 bases; bases outside gene matches: 10. This CDR3 spans 17 amino acids.

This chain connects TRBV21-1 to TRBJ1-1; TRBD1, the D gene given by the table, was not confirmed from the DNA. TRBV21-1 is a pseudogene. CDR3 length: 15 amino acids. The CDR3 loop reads CASSPPGQENTEAFF. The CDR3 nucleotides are TGTGCCAGCAGCCCTCCGGGACAGGAGAACACTGAAGCTTTCTTT.

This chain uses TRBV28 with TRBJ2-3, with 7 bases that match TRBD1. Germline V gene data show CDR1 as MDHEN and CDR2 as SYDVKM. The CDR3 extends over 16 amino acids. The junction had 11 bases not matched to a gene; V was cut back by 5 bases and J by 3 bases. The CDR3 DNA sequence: TGTGCCAGCAGTCCGTACAGGGGTAAGAAGACAGATACGCAGTATTTT. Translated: CASSPYRGKKTDTQYF.

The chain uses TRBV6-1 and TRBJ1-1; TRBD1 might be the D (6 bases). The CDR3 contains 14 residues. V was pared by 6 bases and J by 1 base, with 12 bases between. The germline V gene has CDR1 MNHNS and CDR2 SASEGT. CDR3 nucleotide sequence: TGTGCCAGCAGGGGGGCTGAAGGGAACACTGAAGCTTTCTTT. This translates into CASRGAEGNTEAFF.

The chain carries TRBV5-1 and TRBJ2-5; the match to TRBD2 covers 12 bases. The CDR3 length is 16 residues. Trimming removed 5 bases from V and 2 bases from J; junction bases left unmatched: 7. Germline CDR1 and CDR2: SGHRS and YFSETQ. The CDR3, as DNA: TGCGCCAGCAGGCTAGCGGGAGGGGCCCCTCAAGAGACCCAGTACTTC. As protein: CASRLAGGAPQETQYF. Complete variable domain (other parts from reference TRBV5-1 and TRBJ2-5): KAGVTQTPRYLIKTRGQQVTLSCSPISGHRSVSWYQQTPGQGLQFLFEYFSETQRNKGNFPGRFSGRQFSNSRSEMNVSTLELGDSALYLCASRLAGGAPQETQYFGPGTRLLVL.

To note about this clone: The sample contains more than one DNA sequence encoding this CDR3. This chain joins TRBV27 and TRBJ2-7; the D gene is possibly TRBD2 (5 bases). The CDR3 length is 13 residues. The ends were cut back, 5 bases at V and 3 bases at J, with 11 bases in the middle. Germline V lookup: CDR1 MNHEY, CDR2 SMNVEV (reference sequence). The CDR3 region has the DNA TGTGCCAGCAGTGTAACGGGGAGCTACGAGCAGTACTTC. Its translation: CASSVTGSYEQYF.

DNA for the CDR3: TGCGCCAGCAGCTCGGGGGGGAACTTTGCAACTAATGAAAAACTGTTTTTT. Its protein product is CASSSGGNFATNEKLFF. This chain uses TRBV5-1 with TRBJ1-4, with D perhaps matching TRBD1 (5 bases). CDR3 length: 17 residues. The V end was cut by 3 bases, the J end by 0 bases, with 15 bases between. The germline CDR1 and CDR2 sequences are SGHRS and YFSETQ.

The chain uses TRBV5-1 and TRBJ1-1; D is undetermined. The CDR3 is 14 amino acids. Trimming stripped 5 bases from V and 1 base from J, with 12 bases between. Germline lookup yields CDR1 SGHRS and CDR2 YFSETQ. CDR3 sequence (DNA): TGCGCCAGCAGTCACTTAGATAAGAACACTGAAGCTTTCTTT. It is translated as CASSHLDKNTEAFF.